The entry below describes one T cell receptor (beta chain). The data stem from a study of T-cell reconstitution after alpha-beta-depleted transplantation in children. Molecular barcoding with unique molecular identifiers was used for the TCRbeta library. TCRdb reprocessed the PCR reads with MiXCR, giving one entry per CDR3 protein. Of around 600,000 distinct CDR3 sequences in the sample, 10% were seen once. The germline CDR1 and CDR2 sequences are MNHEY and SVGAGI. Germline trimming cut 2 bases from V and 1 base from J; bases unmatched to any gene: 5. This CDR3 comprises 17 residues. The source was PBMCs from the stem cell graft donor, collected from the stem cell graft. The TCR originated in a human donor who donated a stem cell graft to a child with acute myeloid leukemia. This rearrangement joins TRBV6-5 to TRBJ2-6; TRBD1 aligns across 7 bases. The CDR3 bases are TGTGCCAGCAGTTACGGGTTCAGGGGGTCTGGGGCCAACGTCCTGACTTTC. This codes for CASSYGFRGSGANVLTF.